The 4 T cell receptor beta chains below all came from one sample that was sequenced in a study of somatic mutations in cytotoxic T cells in rheumatoid arthritis. Here immunoSEQ multiplex PCR was the method, and the copy in TCRdb shows in-frame clones only, minus some. The sample consists of under 5,500 clones, 65% to 85% of them appearing once. The specimen was CD8+ T cells sorted from blood. Every receptor here comes from a man between 65 and 85 years old with rheumatoid arthritis.

This clone showed up just a few times. The genes are TRBV10-3 and TRBJ1-2; a possible D gene is TRBD1 (6 bases). There are 16 residues in the CDR3. Germline V gene sequence: CDR1 ENHRY, CDR2 SYGVKD. The germline V and J ends were trimmed by 4 bases and 5 bases, with 20 bases remaining between them. For the CDR3, the DNA is TGTGCCATCAGTGGCTCGAGGACAGACGAGGATTATGGCTACACCTTC. Its protein is CAISGSRTDEDYGYTF.

V gene TRBV7-9 combines with J gene TRBJ2-7; D not certain. CDR1 is SEHNR and CDR2 is FQNEAQ in the germline V gene (reference sequence). Trimming removed 5 bases from V and 3 bases from J, with 14 bases in between. The CDR3 runs to 14 residues. For the CDR3, the DNA is TGTGCCAGCAGCCCTAACGGAGCCCTCTACGAGCAGTACTTC. It translates to CASSPNGALYEQYF.

This clone has only a few counts. The genes are TRBV27 and TRBJ2-5, with 11 bases matching TRBD1. The DNA end favors TRBJ2-7, so the J call may be wrong. Looked up from germline, CDR1 is MNHEY and CDR2 is SMNVEV (reference sequence). This CDR3 contains 16 residues. The CDR3 here is CASSNQGQGGPYEQYF. DNA of the CDR3: TGTGCCAGCAGTAACCAGGGACAGGGGGGACCCTACGAGCAGTACTTC.

The DNA for the CDR3 is TGTGCCAGTAGTACCAGACGACAGGGGATTGAAGCTTTCTTT. Translation gives CASSTRRQGIEAFF. The chain recombines TRBV19 with TRBJ1-1; 8 bases map to TRBD1. Germline V CDR1 and CDR2: LNHDA, SQIVND (reference sequence). The CDR3 runs 14 residues. V was clipped by 4 bases and J by 7 bases; unmatched bases: 8.